This T cell receptor (beta chain) was observed in a study of blood T cells in healthy people across ages (dated by TCRdb to the mid-2010s). Broadly, across the study: In model experiments, template switching captured roughly one uniquely barcoded TCR beta cDNA molecule for every two T cells. Donors were grouped into four age groups: young (average 16 years), middle-aged (around 39), aged (around 60) and long-lived (approximately 82). The study analyzed two additional independent replicas of 1 million unique cDNA reads from the same blood draw for two donors, one aged 18 to 29 and one aged 80 or older. The study measured age-related changes in TCR beta repertoire diversity using deep sequencing normalized with unique cDNA molecular identifiers. Broad study findings and their caveats: Because profiling used bulk unsorted PBMCs, naive and antigen-experienced compartments could not be compared conclusively. Donor CMV infection status was unknown, potentially confounding age-related changes in expanded clonotypes. Compared with the aged group, more naive CD4+ T cells, fewer expanded clones and increased TCR diversity were shown by the long-lived group, suggesting age selection. The percentage of naive T cells measured by flow cytometry correlated strongly with observed TCR beta diversity. Observed TCR beta diversity per million T cells fell roughly linearly with age, and a significant reduction was already apparent by age about 38. Estimates of total diversity from one million sequenced T cells were regarded as lower bounds and underestimates.

Library construction relied on 5' RACE. The instrument was an Illumina HiSeq 2500. A second roughly 6 to 11 cycle PCR used a sample-barcoded 5' primer and a J-beta primer mix. A unique molecular identifier was introduced onto each TCR beta cDNA molecule by a template-switch 5' adaptor carrying 12 random nucleotides. Each sample yielded at least 2.5 million CDR3-containing paired-end reads. First-strand cDNA synthesis was performed from all RNA using the Mint cDNA synthesis kit, with priming by a TRBC-specific oligonucleotide. Following uracil-DNA glycosylase treatment, a first 18-cycle PCR with universal primers M1SS and BC2_uni_R was performed on all cDNA. For the original study's pipeline: Each sample was normalized by randomly selecting 1 million high-quality reads, each carrying a distinct molecular identifier. Reads sharing molecular identifiers were discarded rather than binned into consensus sequences. MiTCR, set to a Q25 quality threshold and the strictest error-elimination algorithm, was used for CDR3 identification, clonotype clustering and error correction. A nonparametric unseen species model with Euler transformation was used to estimate lower-bound total TCR beta diversity. TCRdb reworked the public reads: Q25 trimming with fastp, MiXCR clone assembly, productive beta chains retained. CDR3 protein sequences are deduplicated, and each keeps its most common genes and DNA. The V and J calls and clone size come from TCRdb's table, not from the authors' own analysis. The sample table shows around 800,000 distinct CDR3 sequences, and roughly 24% are seen once. Together, the top ten hold about 2.9% of the sample.

The donors were about 40 Caucasian individuals from Russia, aged roughly 6 to 100 years, who were systemically healthy. Each donor gave ten milliliters of peripheral blood, drawn into EDTA-treated Vacutainer tubes. Ficoll-Paque density-gradient centrifugation was used to isolate PBMCs, with at least 6 million per sample. Trizol reagent was used to extract total RNA from the PBMCs, yielding at least 5.5 micrograms per sample. The percentages of naive CD45RAhigh/CD27high T cells were determined by flow cytometry on a PBMC aliquot from every donor. A word on this clonotype: Its recognized antigen is unknown. The sample holds no much larger clone one base away, and base qualities are not on file.

These data also featured in a second study, about T cells of mothers and their children. As that second paper reports: Nine systemically healthy Caucasian individuals served as donors, namely three mothers together with their six children. cDNA synthesis consumed the entire amount of extracted RNA, loaded at around 1.5 ug RNA in each 15 ul reaction. In the second PCR, the M1S primer introduced both the sample barcodes and 2-4 random nucleotides. Over 8 million TCR beta CDR3 reads came from each mother, compared with around 3 million reads from each child. In both related and unrelated pairs, thymic selection shapes the output of TCR recombination in a similar way, with inherited differences having only a minor effect. Normalized repertoire overlap was always found to be slightly, but never significantly, higher in related mother-child pairs than in unrelated mother-child pairs. No persistent microchimeric T cell clones were found, with a detection sensitivity of around 100 clones per million clonotypes. In the study, deep NGS was used to compare the TCR beta repertoires of mothers and children, and features distinguishing related mother-child pairs from unrelated individuals were sought. Mothers averaged roughly 36 +/- 4 years of age and children averaged about 10 +/- 4 years. After adapters were ligated using NEBNext reagents, the libraries underwent 100+100 nt paired-end sequencing on an Illumina HiSeq 2000. To prevent cross-contamination, the mother and child libraries were prepared a month apart and were sequenced in separate runs. Between 500,000 and 2,000,000 distinct TCR beta clonotypes were identified per donor. Naive TCR beta clonotypes were estimated from low-frequency clonotypes matched to each donor's FACS-determined naive share, without sorting.

This receptor was obtained from a boy younger than 18 in good health. Material: blood.

The DNA sequence is TGTGCCAGCAGCTCCGACGTTGAGACCCGACAAGAGACCCAGTACTTC. Its coded protein is CASSSDVETRQETQYF. The chain joins TRBV12-3 or TRBV12-4 to TRBJ2-5; no D segment can be confidently identified. The CDR3 starts with the cysteine, ends with the phenylalanine, and has 16 residues. Only the CDR3 part of the read is kept: 48 bases, read in frame from the first base. The trim is 6 bases for V and 2 bases for J, with a gap of 19 bases between the germline ends.